The clone carrying this TCR beta chain has just a few counts. No antigen is known for it. The record originates from a study of T cells after yellow fever vaccination. Study context: Preparation used SMART-Seq v4 Ultra Low Input for the low-cell-number fractions. Study-wide results and caveats: Contamination of FACS-sorted repertoires by abundant clonotypes from the bulk population could occur.

Per germline, CDR1 SGHVS and CDR2 FNYEAQ. V shed 1 base, J shed 9 bases, and the junction held 3 bases outside the gene matches. The CDR3 is 12 residues long. TCRdb reprocessed the 5' RACE reads via MiXCR and lists one record per CDR3 protein. Of about 330,000 distinct CDR3 sequences in the sample, roughly 6.8% are singletons; the top ten hold about a sixth. The starting material was PBMCs, obtained more than 40 days after the first yellow fever vaccination. The TCR comes from a man aged 18 to 30 who received the YFV17D yellow fever vaccine. The V gene is TRBV7-6, the J gene TRBJ2-7; 7 nucleotides agree with TRBD2. The CDR3 sequence is CASSLGASGQYF. In DNA form, the CDR3 reads TGTGCCAGCAGCTTAGGGGCTAGCGGGCAGTACTTC.